This T cell receptor beta chain was captured by sequencing in a study of siplizumab effects on memory and regulatory T cells. Broader study findings: Tregs that proliferated in siplizumab cultures did not have their suppressive function confirmed. Naive T cells looked more diverse than memory cells and looked like major alloresponse contributors.

The assay looked at 95,000 to 100,000 TCR templates in each sample. Sequenced by immunoSEQ multiplex PCR; TCRdb stores in-frame clones only, minus some. The repertoire holds tens of thousands of clones, about 92% seen once, with around 40% in the top ten. Comments on this clone: What it binds is unknown.

In germline, CDR1 is SGHTA, CDR2 FQGNSA. The CDR3 consists of 17 residues. With V trimmed by 4 bases and J by 0 bases, 7 bases remained unmatched. This TCR was sampled from a human donor in good health. The gene calls are TRBV7-2 and TRBJ2-3; TRBD2 matches at 10 bases. Sequencing input: CD8+ T cells sorted from blood. This chain's CDR3 is CASSSPTSGVSTDTQYF. DNA of the CDR3: TGTGCCAGCAGCTCCCCAACTAGCGGGGTGAGCACAGATACGCAGTATTTT. Full variable domain (outside the CDR3, taken from reference TRBV7-2 and TRBJ2-3): GAGVSQSPSNKVTEKGKDVELRCDPISGHTALYWYRQSLGQGLEFLIYFQGNSAPDKSGLPSDRFSAERTGGSVSTLTIQRTQQEDSAVYLCASSSPTSGVSTDTQYFGPGTRLTVL.